These T cell receptor beta chains were read from a single sample in a study of cytomegalovirus exposure and HLA in healthy donors. Sequencing was performed with immunoSEQ multiplex PCR; in TCRdb, only in-frame clones are kept and a portion is missing. The table records 200,000 or so clones, 70% to 80% of them present only once. Sequencing used PBMCs. All receptors derive from a man between 40 and 49 years old in good health and CMV-seronegative. Each CDR3 is given with its conserved first and last residue. A D gene is named only where the DNA matches it firmly. A row's size may be missing; if present it is once, few, many or a size class.

>TRBJ1-5|TRBV28|.|TRBD1
TGTGCCAGCAGCCAGACAGGGTGGGGCAATCAGCCCCAGCATTTT
CASSQTGWGNQPQHF
>TRBJ1-1|TRBV6-5|.|TRBD1
TGTGCCAGCAGTTACTCGACAGGGGGGAAAACTGAAGCTTTCTTT
CASSYSTGGKTEAFF
>TRBJ1-1|TRBV6-6|.|TRBD1
TGTGCCAGCAGTTACCCGGGACAGGGGCGGATTGAAGCTTTCTTT
CASSYPGQGRIEAFF
>TRBJ1-2|TRBV20-1|.|.
TGCAGTGCTAGACGCGGAGATGGGTACACCTTC
CSARRGDGYTF
>TRBJ1-6|TRBV12-5|few|.
TGTGCTAGTGGTTTCAGAAATTCACCCCTCCACTTT
CASGFRNSPLHF
>TRBJ2-5|TRBV18|.|TRBD1
TGTGCCAGCTCACTCAGGACAGGGGGAATAGAGACCCAGTACTTC
CASSLRTGGIETQYF
>TRBJ2-1|TRBV9|.|.
TGTGCCAGCAGCGTAGCTTGGCGGGGCCACAATGAGCAGTTCTTC
CASSVAWRGHNEQFF
>TRBJ1-2|TRBV2|once|TRBD1
TGTGCCAGCAGTGTGCCCCGGGACAGAGTCCTGCCGGGGCGGGGCTACACCTTC
CASSVPRDRVLPGRGYTF
>TRBJ2-1|TRBV10-3|.|TRBD2
TGTGCCATCAGCGAATGGACTAGCATCTACAATGAGCAGTTCTTC
CAISEWTSIYNEQFF
>TRBJ2-7|TRBV5-4|.|TRBD1
TGTGCCAGCAGCCTGGGGGACAGGCACTACGAGCAGTACTTC
CASSLGDRHYEQYF
>TRBJ2-7|TRBV7-9|.|TRBD2
TGTGCCAGCAGCTTAGTAGGGGGACTAGCGGGAGGACGGCTCTACGAGCAGTACTTC
CASSLVGGLAGGRLYEQYF